Below, 27 T cell receptor beta chains from the same sample are listed, as sequenced in a study of blood T cell repertoires in COVID-19. Sequenced by immunoSEQ multiplex PCR; TCRdb stores in-frame clones only, minus some. Of about 140,000 clones in the sample, approximately 81% were seen once. Sequenced material: peripheral blood. These TCRs come from a human donor in a cohort sampled during active COVID-19.

The chain has TRBV9 and TRBJ2-7; perhaps TRBD2 as D (5 bases). V was trimmed by 3 bases and J by 3 bases, leaving 13 bases between them. CDR3 length: 14 amino acids. Per the germline V gene, CDR1 is SGDLS and CDR2 is YYNGEE. The CDR3 coding sequence is TGTGCCAGCAGCGAAGAGCGGTGGGACTACGAGCAGTACTTC. This sequence encodes CASSEERWDYEQYF.

This chain links TRBV5-6 with TRBJ2-3; 13 bases are a match to TRBD2. Germline V gene data show CDR1 as SGHDT and CDR2 as YYEEEE. The CDR3 has 15 residues. V lost 3 bases to trimming and J lost 4 bases; unmatched junction nucleotides: 2. Here the CDR3 reads CASSSGLAGPDTQYF. The CDR3 bases are TGTGCCAGCAGCTCGGGACTAGCGGGACCAGATACGCAGTATTTT.

The V and J genes are TRBV6-5 and TRBJ2-1; 8 nucleotides agree with TRBD1. Trimming at V came to 2 bases and at J to 10 bases, leaving 10 bases not matched to a gene. The germline gives CDR1 MNHEY, CDR2 SVGAGI. This CDR3 spans 15 amino acids. CDR3 sequence: CASSYGRQGSREQFF. For the CDR3, the DNA is TGTGCCAGCAGTTACGGGAGACAGGGGTCGCGGGAGCAGTTCTTC.

The CDR3 loop reads CASSPTPGTGDYEQYF. CDR3 coding DNA: TGTGCCAGCAGTCCCACCCCCGGGACGGGGGACTACGAGCAGTACTTC. V usage is TRBV6-6 and J usage is TRBJ2-7; possible D gene TRBD2, 6 bases. The germline V and J ends were trimmed by 5 bases and 3 bases, with 20 bases remaining between them. Germline loops: CDR1 MNHNY, CDR2 SVGAGI (reference sequence). This CDR3 has 16 residues.

The J gene is TRBJ2-2, the V gene TRBV7-9, with D maybe TRBD2 (6 bases). Germline V gives CDR1 SEHNR, CDR2 FQNEAQ (reference sequence). V was clipped by 5 bases and J by 0 bases, with 10 bases between them. The CDR3 consists of 15 residues. Written as DNA, the CDR3 is TGTGCCAGCAGCCGCGGGGACGCGAACACCGGGGAGCTGTTTTTT. Translated: CASSRGDANTGELFF. The full variable domain, completed using reference TRBV7-9 and TRBJ2-2, is DTGVSQNPRHKITKRGQNVTFRCDPISEHNRLYWYRQTLGQGPEFLTYFQNEAQLEKSRLLSDRFSAERPKGSFSTLEIQRTEQGDSAMYLCASSRGDANTGELFFGEGSRLTVL.

The genes are TRBV28 and TRBJ2-3; 8 nucleotides align to TRBD1. The V and J ends lost 3 bases and 3 bases, in that order; junction bases with no gene match: 2. The CDR3 sequence is 14 residues long. The germline gives CDR1 MDHEN, CDR2 SYDVKM. CDR3 in DNA: TGTGCCAGCAGTTTCGACAGGGGAACAGATACGCAGTATTTT. It is translated as CASSFDRGTDTQYF. Full variable domain (remainder filled in from reference TRBV28 and TRBJ2-3): DVKVTQSSRYLVKRTGEKVFLECVQDMDHENMFWYRQDPGLGLRLIYFSYDVKMKEKGDIPEGYSVSREKKERFSLILESASTNQTSMYLCASSFDRGTDTQYFGPGTRLTVL.

The chain carries TRBV7-3 and TRBJ2-7; 11 bases line up with TRBD2. The V and J ends lost 5 bases and 5 bases, in that order; junction bases with no gene match: 2. The CDR3 runs 13 residues. The germline CDR1 and CDR2 sequences are SGHTA and FQGTGA. For the CDR3, the DNA is TGTGCCAGCAGCCAGGGACTAGCGGACGAGCAGTACTTC. Translated: CASSQGLADEQYF.

The rearrangement joins TRBV7-9 to TRBJ2-2; TRBD2 matches 7 bases. The CDR3 totals 11 residues. Unmatched junction bases numbered 4, after V lost 10 bases and J lost 8 bases. The germline V gene has CDR1 SEHNR and CDR2 FQNEAQ (reference sequence). CDR3 loop: CATKAGGELFF. The CDR3 DNA reads TGTGCCACCAAAGCGGGAGGGGAGCTGTTTTTT.

The chain is built from TRBV7-3 and TRBJ2-5, with TRBD2 matching over 13 bases. The CDR3 sequence is 15 residues long. Trimming at V came to 5 bases and at J to 5 bases, leaving 5 bases not matched to a gene. Germline values: CDR1 SGHTA, CDR2 FQGTGA. In DNA form, the CDR3 reads TGTGCCAGCAGCCCAGGACTAGCGGGAGTTGAGACCCAGTACTTC. Protein sequence: CASSPGLAGVETQYF.

V is TRBV4-3 and J is TRBJ1-1; no clear D. Germline V CDR1 and CDR2: LGHNA, YSLEER. The germline V and J ends were trimmed by 1 base and 10 bases, with 16 bases remaining between them. The CDR3 is 14 amino acids. The CDR3 protein is CASSQVQAAVGAFF. CDR3 in DNA: TGCGCCAGCAGCCAAGTCCAGGCAGCGGTAGGAGCTTTCTTT.

Concerning this clone itself: A junction end diverges from the germline sequence, so it may reflect a read error. V gene TRBV6-1 combines with J gene TRBJ2-5, with a weak D call TRBD1 (7 bases). The CDR3 length is 16 residues. CDR1 is MNHNS and CDR2 is SASEGT in the germline V gene. CDR3 nucleotides: TGTGCCAGCAGGGAAGCCGGACAGGCGGGGAAAGAGACCCAGTACTTC. Its translation is CASREAGQAGKETQYF.

This chain connects TRBV25-1 to TRBJ1-1, with D possibly TRBD1 on 6 matching bases. Trimming left V 7 bases short and J 4 bases short, with 19 bases between. Germline CDR1 reads MGHDK; CDR2 reads SYGVNS. This CDR3 region has 15 residues. The CDR3 sequence is CASIPTGYGGTEAFF. The CDR3 DNA sequence: TGTGCCAGCATCCCCACAGGGTATGGAGGCACTGAAGCTTTCTTT.

This chain connects TRBV20-1 to TRBJ2-7; 9 bases are a match to TRBD2. This CDR3 spans 12 amino acids. Germline V gives CDR1 DFQATT, CDR2 SNEGSKA (reference sequence). Trimming at V came to 3 bases and at J to 7 bases, leaving 4 bases not matched to a gene. The DNA of the CDR3 is TGCAGTGCTAGTGGCGGGAGGGGGGAGCAGTACTTC. This encodes CSASGGRGEQYF.

The J gene is TRBJ1-2, the V gene TRBV18, with TRBD1 matching 10 bases. The CDR3 consists of 15 residues. CDR1 is KGHSH, CDR2 LQKENI, per germline. With V trimmed by 3 bases and J by 6 bases, 7 bases remained unmatched. CDR3 in DNA: TGTGCCAGCTCACCGTTCGGGACAGGGGTGGATGGCTACACCTTC. Its protein is CASSPFGTGVDGYTF. The whole variable domain, filled in from reference TRBV18 and TRBJ1-2, reads NAGVMQNPRHLVRRRGQEARLRCSPMKGHSHVYWYRQLPEEGLKFMVYLQKENIIDESGMPKERFSAEFPKEGPSILRIQQVVRGDSAAYFCASSPFGTGVDGYTFGSGTRLTVV.

This chain uses TRBV28 with TRBJ2-5; 14 bases map to TRBD2. CDR1 and CDR2 from the germline V gene are MDHEN and SYDVKM. The CDR3 has 16 residues. V lost 4 bases and J lost 4; bases outside the gene matches: 5. The CDR3 protein is CASSSPGTSGRETQYF. As DNA, the CDR3 is TGTGCCAGCAGTTCCCCCGGGACTAGCGGGAGAGAGACCCAGTACTTC.

The CDR3 reads CASSKRDLTYNEQFF. The CDR3 nucleotides are TGTGCCAGCAGTAAAAGGGACTTGACTTACAATGAGCAGTTCTTC. The chain combines TRBV28 with TRBJ2-1; D is perhaps TRBD2 (6 bases). The germline V gene encodes CDR1 MDHEN and CDR2 SYDVKM. The CDR3 length is 15 residues. V was shortened by 5 bases and J by 4 bases, with 15 bases between the two germline ends.

The chain carries TRBV4-1 and TRBJ2-1, with 9 bases lining up with TRBD2. The CDR3 is 15 residues long. Losses at the gene ends were 3 bases for V and 2 bases for J; bases not matched to a gene: 2. The germline CDR1 and CDR2 sequences are MGHRA and YSYEKL. This chain's CDR3 is CASSQLAGPYNEQFF. In nucleotides, the CDR3 is TGCGCCAGCAGCCAGCTAGCGGGACCCTACAATGAGCAGTTCTTC.

The rearrangement uses TRBV6-2 or TRBV6-3 and TRBJ2-1; TRBD2 matches 11 bases. The CDR3 runs 19 residues. V gave up 2 bases and J gave up 0 bases; unmatched junction bases: 9. CDR1 and CDR2 (germline): MNHEY, SVGEGT. CDR3 sequence (DNA): TGTGCCAGCAGTTACGTAGCGGGAGGGCCGGGTCGCTCCTACAATGAGCAGTTCTTC. Protein: CASSYVAGGPGRSYNEQFF.

This sequence joins TRBV28 and TRBJ1-5, with unresolved D. The germline gives CDR1 MDHEN, CDR2 SYDVKM. The CDR3 length is 14 residues. V lost 4 bases, J lost 14 bases, and 21 bases lay in between. CDR3 sequence reads: CASSSQSYHGREHF. In DNA, the CDR3 is TGTGCCAGCAGTTCCCAATCATACCACGGGAGGGAGCATTTT.

The CDR3: CASSYSNNGYTF. CDR3 sequence (DNA): TGTGCCAGCAGTTACTCGAACAATGGCTACACCTTC. The J gene is TRBJ1-2, the V gene TRBV6-5; D remains unclear. The V gene's germline CDR1 is MNHEY and CDR2 SVGAGI. Trimming left V 0 bases short and J 6 bases short, with 5 bases between. The CDR3 contains 12 residues.

This chain joins TRBV27 and TRBJ2-3; D is ambiguous. Trimming took off 1 base at V and 4 bases at J, with 6 bases between the two ends. Per germline, CDR1 MNHEY and CDR2 SMNVEV (reference sequence). The CDR3 totals 13 residues. This CDR3 reads CASSLFLPDTQYF. DNA for the CDR3: TGTGCCAGCAGTTTATTTCTTCCAGATACGCAGTATTTT.

The gene calls are TRBV28 and TRBJ2-7; a possible D gene is TRBD2 (6 bases). The CDR3 length is 15 residues. Trimming removed 8 bases at V and 6 bases at J, with 23 bases between. Germline CDR1 is MDHEN and CDR2 is SYDVKM. CDR3 nucleotides: TGTGCCAGCCAAAAGTGGCGGGGAGGAGGTCGCGAGCAGTACTTC. As protein: CASQKWRGGGREQYF.

V and J are TRBV3-1 (or the pseudogene TRBV3-2) and TRBJ2-7, with TRBD2 as a possible D gene (5 bases). Germline V gene sequence: CDR1 LGHDT, CDR2 YNNKEL (reference sequence). Trimming removed 1 base from V and 7 bases from J, with 14 bases in between. The CDR3 loop spans 14 amino acids. CDR3 DNA: TGTGCCAGCAGCCAAGGACGAGGTCCGGGGGAGCAGTACTTC. Translation gives CASSQGRGPGEQYF.

The chain has TRBV5-1 and TRBJ1-4, with D perhaps TRBD1 (5 bases). Trimming stripped 1 base from V and 1 base from J, with 11 bases between. The CDR3 length is 16 residues. CDR1 and CDR2 (germline): SGHRS, YFSETQ. CDR3 in DNA: TGCGCCAGCAGCTTGCTATGGCAGGGAACTAATGAAAAACTGTTTTTT. Its translation: CASSLLWQGTNEKLFF.

The chain is built from TRBV28 and TRBJ2-2; D ambiguous. From germline, CDR1 is MDHEN and CDR2 SYDVKM. The V end was cut by 5 bases, the J end by 5 bases, with 18 bases between. The CDR3 extends over 16 amino acids. Here the CDR3 reads CASSPLVSDQTGELFF. The DNA of the CDR3 is TGTGCCAGCAGTCCCCTGGTAAGCGACCAGACCGGGGAGCTGTTTTTT. The complete variable domain, with remaining parts taken from reference TRBV28 and TRBJ2-2, reads DVKVTQSSRYLVKRTGEKVFLECVQDMDHENMFWYRQDPGLGLRLIYFSYDVKMKEKGDIPEGYSVSREKKERFSLILESASTNQTSMYLCASSPLVSDQTGELFFGEGSRLTVL.

The chain uses TRBV6-5 and TRBJ2-1; 7 bases map to TRBD2. Germline V lookup: CDR1 MNHEY, CDR2 SVGAGI. CDR3 size: 15 residues. The ends lost 8 bases at V and 1 base at J; junction bases unmatched: 8. Written as DNA, the CDR3 is TGTGCCAGCGGGCTAGCGGACTTATCCTACAATGAGCAGTTCTTC. Its translation is CASGLADLSYNEQFF.

The chain links TRBV4-1 to TRBJ1-6; the D is unclear. Germline V CDR1 and CDR2: MGHRA, YSYEKL. V lost 3 bases to trimming and J lost 7 bases, with 7 bases between them. The CDR3 runs 13 residues. In DNA, the CDR3 is TGCGCCAGCAGCCAGGCCACAAATTCACCCCTCCACTTT. It codes for CASSQATNSPLHF.